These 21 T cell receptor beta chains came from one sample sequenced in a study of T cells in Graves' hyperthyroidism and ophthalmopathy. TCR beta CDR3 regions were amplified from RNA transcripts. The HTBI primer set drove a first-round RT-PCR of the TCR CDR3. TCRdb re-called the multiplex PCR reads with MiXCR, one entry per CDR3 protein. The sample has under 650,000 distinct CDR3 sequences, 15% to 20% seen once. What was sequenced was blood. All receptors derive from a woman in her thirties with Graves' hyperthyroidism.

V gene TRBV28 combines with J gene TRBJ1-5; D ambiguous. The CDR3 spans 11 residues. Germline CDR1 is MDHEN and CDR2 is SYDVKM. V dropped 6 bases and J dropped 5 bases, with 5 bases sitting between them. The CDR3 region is CASSLYQPQHF. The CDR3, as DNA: TGTGCCAGCAGCCTCTATCAGCCCCAGCATTTT. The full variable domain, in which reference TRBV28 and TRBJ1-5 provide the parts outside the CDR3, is DVKVTQSSRYLVKRTGEKVFLECVQDMDHENMFWYRQDPGLGLRLIYFSYDVKMKEKGDIPEGYSVSREKKERFSLILESASTNQTSMYLCASSLYQPQHFGDGTRLSIL.

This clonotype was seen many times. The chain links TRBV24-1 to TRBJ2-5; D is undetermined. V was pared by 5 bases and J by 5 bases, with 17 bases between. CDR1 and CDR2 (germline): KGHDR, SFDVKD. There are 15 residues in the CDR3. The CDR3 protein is CATSGGTLGPETQYF. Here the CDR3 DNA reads TGTGCCACCAGTGGCGGAACTCTAGGCCCGGAGACCCAGTACTTC.

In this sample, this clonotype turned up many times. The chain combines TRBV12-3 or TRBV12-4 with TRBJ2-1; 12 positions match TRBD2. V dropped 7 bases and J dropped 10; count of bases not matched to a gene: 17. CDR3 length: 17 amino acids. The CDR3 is CASKLDWTSGMLGEQFF. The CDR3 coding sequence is TGTGCCAGCAAACTAGACTGGACTAGCGGGATGCTTGGAGAGCAGTTCTTC.

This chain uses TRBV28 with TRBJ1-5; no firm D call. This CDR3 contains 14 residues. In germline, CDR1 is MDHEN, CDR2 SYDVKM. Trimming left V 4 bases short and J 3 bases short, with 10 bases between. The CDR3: CASSSPTSNQPQHF. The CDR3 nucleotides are TGTGCCAGCAGTTCTCCTACCTCCAATCAGCCCCAGCATTTT.

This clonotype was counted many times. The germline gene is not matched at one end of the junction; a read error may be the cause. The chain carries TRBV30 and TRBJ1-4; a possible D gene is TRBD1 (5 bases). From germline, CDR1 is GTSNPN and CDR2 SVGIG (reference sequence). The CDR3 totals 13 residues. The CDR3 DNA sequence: TGTGCCGGGAGGGACCCCCTACGAGAAAAACTGTTTTTT. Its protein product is CAGRDPLREKLFF. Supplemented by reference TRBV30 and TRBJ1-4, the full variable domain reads SQTIHQWPATLVQPVGSPLSLECTVEGTSNPNLYWYRQAAGRGLQLLFYSVGIGQISSEVPQNLSASRPQDRQFILSSKKLLLSDSGFYLCAGRDPLREKLFFGSGTQLSVL.

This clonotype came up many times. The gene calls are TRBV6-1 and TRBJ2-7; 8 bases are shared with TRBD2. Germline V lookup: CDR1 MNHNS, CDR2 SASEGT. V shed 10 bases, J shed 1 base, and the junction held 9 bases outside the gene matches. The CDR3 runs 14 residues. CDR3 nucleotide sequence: TGTGCCACGACTTGGGCTAGCGGGTCCTACGAGCAGTACTTC. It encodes CATTWASGSYEQYF.

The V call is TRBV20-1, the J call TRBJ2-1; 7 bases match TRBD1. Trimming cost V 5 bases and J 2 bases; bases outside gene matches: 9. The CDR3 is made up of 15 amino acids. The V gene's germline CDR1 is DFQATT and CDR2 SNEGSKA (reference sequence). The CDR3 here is CSAGKGQPTYNEQFF. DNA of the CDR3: TGCAGTGCTGGAAAGGGACAGCCGACCTACAATGAGCAGTTCTTC.

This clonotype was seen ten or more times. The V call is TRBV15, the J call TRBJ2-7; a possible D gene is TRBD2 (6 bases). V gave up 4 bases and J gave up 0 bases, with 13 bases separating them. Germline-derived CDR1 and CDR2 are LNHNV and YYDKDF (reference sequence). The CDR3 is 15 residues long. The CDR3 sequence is CATSISSARSYEQYF. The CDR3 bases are TGTGCCACCAGCATTTCTAGCGCCCGCTCCTACGAGCAGTACTTC.

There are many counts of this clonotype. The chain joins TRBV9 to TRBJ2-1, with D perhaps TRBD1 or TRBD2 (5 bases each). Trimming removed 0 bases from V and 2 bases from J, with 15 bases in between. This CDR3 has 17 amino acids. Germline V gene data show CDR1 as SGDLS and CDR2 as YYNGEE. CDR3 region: CASSVDGRGTAYNEQFF. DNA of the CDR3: TGTGCCAGCAGCGTAGATGGTAGAGGGACCGCCTACAATGAGCAGTTCTTC.

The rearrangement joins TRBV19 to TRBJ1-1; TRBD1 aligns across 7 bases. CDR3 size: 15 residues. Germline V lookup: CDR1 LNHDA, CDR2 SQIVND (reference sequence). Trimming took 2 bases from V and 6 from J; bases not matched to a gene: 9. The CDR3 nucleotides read TGTGCCAGTAGTATACTACAGGGGAGTAACTCTGAAGCTTTCTTT. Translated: CASSILQGSNSEAFF.

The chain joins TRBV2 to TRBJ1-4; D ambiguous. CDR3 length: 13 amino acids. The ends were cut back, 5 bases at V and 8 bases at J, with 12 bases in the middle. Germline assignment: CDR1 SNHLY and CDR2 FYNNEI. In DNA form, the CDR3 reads TGTGCCAGCAGTTTTAGGGCTAGCGAAAAACTGTTTTTT. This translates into CASSFRASEKLFF.

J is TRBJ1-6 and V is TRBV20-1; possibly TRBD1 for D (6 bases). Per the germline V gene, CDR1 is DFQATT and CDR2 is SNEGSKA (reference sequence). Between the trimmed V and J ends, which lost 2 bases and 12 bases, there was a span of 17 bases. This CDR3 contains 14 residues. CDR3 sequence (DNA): TGCAGTGCTAGAAAGAACAGGGAGACTCGACCCCTCCACTTT. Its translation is CSARKNRETRPLHF.

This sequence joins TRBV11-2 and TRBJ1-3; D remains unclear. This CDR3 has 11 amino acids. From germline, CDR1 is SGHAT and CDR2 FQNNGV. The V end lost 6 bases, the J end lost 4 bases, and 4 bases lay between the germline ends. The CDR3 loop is CASSEGNTIYF. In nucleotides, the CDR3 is TGTGCCAGCAGTGAAGGAAACACCATATATTTT.

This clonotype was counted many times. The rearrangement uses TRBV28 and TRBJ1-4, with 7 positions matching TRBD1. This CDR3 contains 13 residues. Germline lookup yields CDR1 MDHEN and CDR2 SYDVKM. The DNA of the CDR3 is TGTGGGACTATTGGGCAGGGGGATGAAAAACTGTTTTTT. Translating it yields CGTIGQGDEKLFF. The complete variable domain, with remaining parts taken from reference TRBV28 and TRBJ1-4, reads DVKVTQSSRYLVKRTGEKVFLECVQDMDHENMFWYRQDPGLGLRLIYFSYDVKMKEKGDIPEGYSVSREKKERFSLILESASTNQTSMYLCGTIGQGDEKLFFGSGTQLSVL.

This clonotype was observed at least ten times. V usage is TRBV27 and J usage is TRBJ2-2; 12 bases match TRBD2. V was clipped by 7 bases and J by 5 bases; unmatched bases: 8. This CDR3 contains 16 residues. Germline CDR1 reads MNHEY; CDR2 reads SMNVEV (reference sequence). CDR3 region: CASISRLAGVTGELFF. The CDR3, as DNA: TGTGCCAGCATCTCTCGACTAGCGGGAGTAACCGGGGAGCTGTTTTTT.

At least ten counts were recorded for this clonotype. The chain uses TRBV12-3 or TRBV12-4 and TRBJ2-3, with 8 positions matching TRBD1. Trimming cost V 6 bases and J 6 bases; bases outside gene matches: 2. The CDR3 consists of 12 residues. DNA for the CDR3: TGTGCCAGCAGGCGACAGGGGGATACGCAGTATTTT. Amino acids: CASRRQGDTQYF.

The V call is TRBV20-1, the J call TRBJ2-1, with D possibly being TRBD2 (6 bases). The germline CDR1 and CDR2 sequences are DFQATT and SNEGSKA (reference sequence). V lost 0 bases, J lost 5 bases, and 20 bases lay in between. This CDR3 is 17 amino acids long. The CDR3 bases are TGCAGTGCTAGAGATTTAAGGGCGAAGCGGAGGGACAATGAGCAGTTCTTC. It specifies CSARDLRAKRRDNEQFF.

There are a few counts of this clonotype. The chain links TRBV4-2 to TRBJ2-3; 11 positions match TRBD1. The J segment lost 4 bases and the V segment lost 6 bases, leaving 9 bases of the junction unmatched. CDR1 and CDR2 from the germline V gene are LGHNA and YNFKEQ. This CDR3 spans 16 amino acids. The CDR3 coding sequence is TGTGCCAGCAGTCCAAACCGGGACAGGGGGTCAGATACGCAGTATTTT. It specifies CASSPNRDRGSDTQYF.

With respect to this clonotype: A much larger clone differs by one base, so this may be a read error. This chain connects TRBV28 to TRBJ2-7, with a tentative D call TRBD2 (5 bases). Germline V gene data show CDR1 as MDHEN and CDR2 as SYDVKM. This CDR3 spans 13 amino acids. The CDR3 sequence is CATLIGSSYKQYF. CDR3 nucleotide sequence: TGTGCCACCCTAATAGGGAGCTCCTACAAGCAGTACTTC. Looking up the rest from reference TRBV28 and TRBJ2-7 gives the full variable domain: DVKVTQSSRYLVKRTGEKVFLECVQDMDHENMFWYRQDPGLGLRLIYFSYDVKMKEKGDIPEGYSVSREKKERFSLILESASTNQTSMYLCATLIGSSYKQYFGPGTRLTVT.

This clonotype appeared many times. CDR3 in amino acids: CAWSVGGTGGEQYF. In DNA form, the CDR3 reads TGTGCCTGGAGTGTAGGGGGGACGGGTGGCGAGCAGTACTTC. The chain uses TRBV30 and TRBJ2-7, with D perhaps matching TRBD1 or TRBD2 (6 bases each). The germline CDR1 and CDR2 sequences are GTSNPN and SVGIG (reference sequence). There are 14 residues in the CDR3. Trimming shortened V by 0 bases and J by 6 bases, and 15 bases separated the two germline ends. The full variable domain, rest sourced from reference TRBV30 and TRBJ2-7, is SQTIHQWPATLVQPVGSPLSLECTVEGTSNPNLYWYRQAAGRGLQLLFYSVGIGQISSEVPQNLSASRPQDRQFILSSKKLLLSDSGFYLCAWSVGGTGGEQYFGPGTRLTVT.

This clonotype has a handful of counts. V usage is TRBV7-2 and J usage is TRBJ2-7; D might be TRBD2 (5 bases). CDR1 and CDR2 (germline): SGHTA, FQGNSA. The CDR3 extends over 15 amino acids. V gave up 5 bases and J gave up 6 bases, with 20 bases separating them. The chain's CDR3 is CASSPLGLSAGEQYF. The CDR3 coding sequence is TGTGCCAGCAGCCCTCTCGGACTCTCCGCCGGCGAGCAGTACTTC.